The sequence of this TCR beta chain was determined in a study of patients and donors after allogeneic stem cell transplantation. Per the germline V gene, CDR1 is LGHNT and CDR2 is FRNRAP. Trimming stripped 2 bases from V and 3 bases from J, with 17 bases between. The CDR3 loop spans 16 amino acids. TCRdb ran MiXCR on the RT-PCR reads and lists one entry per CDR3 protein. The sample comprises about a million distinct CDR3 sequences, approximately 19% of which are singletons, and around 6% rests with the top ten. Material for sequencing was blood, either unsorted or a sorted T cell fraction (not recorded which). This sequence originates from a human donor who was either an allogeneic HSCT recipient or a stem cell or donor lymphocyte infusion donor (not recorded which). It is not recorded whose cells these are; they may come from a transplant donor. This chain connects TRBV12-5 to TRBJ2-7; TRBD1 or TRBD2 may be the D gene (5 bases each). The CDR3 is CASGLCRDLINYEQYF. The DNA of the CDR3 is TGTGCTAGTGGTTTGTGTCGGGACCTGATAAACTACGAGCAGTACTTC.